These 21 T cell receptor beta chains were sequenced from one sample in a study of vaccination effects on CD4 cells after COVID-19. Their target antigens are unknown. Antigen-specific CD4+ T cells were first expanded with viral peptide pools by the ViraFEST assay and only then sequenced. Cells that had been cultured for roughly ten days were the source of isolated CD4+ T cells. Two doses of either BNT162b2 or mRNA-1273 were given to each participant. Produced via immunoSEQ multiplex PCR; TCRdb's table is partial and in-frame only. The sample lists approximately 70,000 clones, under 85% occurring once. The sample in question was CD4+ T cells from PBMCs cultured with HCoV-OC43 spike peptides, obtained after COVID-19 vaccination. As for subset: HCoV-OC43 spike overlapping peptide pool stimulation. These receptors all come from a human donor who received a COVID-19 vaccine.

The V call is TRBV6-5, the J call TRBJ2-7, with TRBD1 identical over 9 bases. CDR3 length: 14 amino acids. Trimming took 7 bases from V and 1 from J; bases not matched to a gene: 5. The germline gives CDR1 MNHEY, CDR2 SVGAGI. In DNA form, the CDR3 reads TGTGCCAGCATCGGGGGACAGGGTTCCTACGAGCAGTACGTC. Its translation is CASIGGQGSYEQYV.

The V gene is TRBV5-5, the J gene TRBJ1-2; TRBD1 matches 8 bases. The germline CDR1 and CDR2 sequences are SGHKS and YYEKEE (reference sequence). The CDR3 totals 12 residues. V trimming: 2 bases; J trimming: 6 bases; junction bases outside the gene matches: 0. The CDR3 coding sequence is TGTGCCAGCAGCTTACAGGGGGATGGCTACACCTTC. Translated: CASSLQGDGYTF.

This clone was picked up a small number of times. This chain connects TRBV10-3 to TRBJ1-6; 7 nucleotides align to TRBD1. The CDR3 has 15 amino acids. Germline V gives CDR1 ENHRY, CDR2 SYGVKD. Germline trimming cut 0 bases from V and 7 bases from J; bases unmatched to any gene: 3. CDR3 protein: CAISESNRGNSPLHF. The CDR3 coding sequence is TGTGCCATCAGTGAGTCGAACAGGGGCAATTCACCCCTCCACTTT.

This sequence joins TRBV6-6 and TRBJ1-4, with a possible D match to TRBD1 (5 bases). Germline assignment: CDR1 MNHNY and CDR2 SVGAGI (reference sequence). V was cut by 5 bases and J by 6 bases, with 10 bases left in between. CDR3 length: 13 amino acids. The CDR3 DNA is TGTGCCAGCAGTCGCCGGACATATGAAAAACTGTTTTTT. Translating gives CASSRRTYEKLFF.

The chain is built from TRBV7-2 and TRBJ2-7; 7 bases agree with TRBD2. V shed 4 bases, J shed 5 bases, and the junction held 5 bases outside the gene matches. In germline, CDR1 is SGHTA, CDR2 FQGNSA. The CDR3 covers 13 residues. CDR3 nucleotide sequence: TGTGCCAGCAGCTCCTACCGGGGGGACGAGCAGTACGTC. Amino acids: CASSSYRGDEQYV.

The chain uses TRBV3-1 (or the pseudogene TRBV3-2) and TRBJ1-6; D is perhaps TRBD1 (5 bases). Germline CDR1 and CDR2: LGHDT and YNNKEL (reference sequence). The CDR3 totals 15 residues. Trimming stripped 1 base from V and 9 bases from J, with 13 bases between. This chain's CDR3 is CASSQVTGLGSPLHF. In DNA form, the CDR3 reads TGTGCCAGCAGCCAAGTTACAGGTCTGGGTTCACCCCTCCACTTT.

This rearrangement joins TRBV3-1 (or the pseudogene TRBV3-2) to TRBJ1-6; no clear D gene. The germline CDR1 and CDR2 sequences are LGHDT and YNNKEL (reference sequence). Between the trimmed V and J ends, which lost 1 base and 2 bases, there was a span of 9 bases. CDR3 length: 16 amino acids. CDR3 in amino acids: CASSQVPRTYNSPLHF. The CDR3, as DNA: TGTGCCAGCAGCCAAGTCCCCAGGACCTATAATTCACCCCTCCACTTT.

This clone came up a few times. V and J are TRBV19 and TRBJ1-2; D not resolved. The CDR3 runs 14 residues. Germline-derived CDR1 and CDR2 are LNHDA and SQIVND (reference sequence). V was cut by 6 bases and J by 0 bases, with 11 bases left in between. The CDR3 here is CASSLLGSNYGYTF. The CDR3 bases are TGTGCCAGTAGCCTACTGGGCTCTAACTATGGCTACACCTTC.

The chain uses TRBV24-1 and TRBJ2-7; 8 nucleotides agree with TRBD1. The CDR3 spans 14 residues. Germline lookup yields CDR1 KGHDR and CDR2 SFDVKD. After removal of 5 bases from V and 4 bases from J, the junction contained 6 bases not matched to a gene. CDR3 residues: CATSVKWDRYEQYV. CDR3 bases: TGTGCCACCAGTGTCAAGTGGGACAGGTACGAGCAGTACGTC.

This clone has more than one count but fewer than ten. The V and J genes are TRBV5-1 and TRBJ2-4; no reliable D call. The CDR3 length is 16 residues. Germline CDR1 reads SGHRS; CDR2 reads YFSETQ. The ends were cut back, 0 bases at V and 0 bases at J, with 10 bases in the middle. CDR3 in DNA: TGCGCCAGCAGCTTGGAGCCAGGTCGAGCCAAAAACATTCAGTACTTC. This sequence encodes CASSLEPGRAKNIQYF.

This chain uses TRBV6-5 with TRBJ1-1; tentatively, D is TRBD1 (6 bases). The CDR3 spans 13 residues. CDR1 is MNHEY and CDR2 is SVGAGI in the germline V gene. Trimming cost V 6 bases and J 7 bases, with 15 bases left between them. The CDR3 loop reads CASRGRTVGEAFF. The CDR3 DNA reads as TGTGCCAGCAGAGGCCGGACAGTGGGTGAAGCTTTCTTT.

The chain couples TRBV5-8 to TRBJ2-7; unclear D gene. This CDR3 is 12 amino acids long. In germline, CDR1 is SGHTS, CDR2 YDEGEE. V was trimmed by 1 base and J by 1 base, leaving 3 bases between them. As DNA, the CDR3 is TGTGCCAGCAGCTTGATTTCCTACGAGCAGTACGTC. This encodes CASSLISYEQYV.

A few counts support this clone. The J gene is TRBJ1-6, the V gene TRBV3-1 (or the pseudogene TRBV3-2), with 11 bases that match TRBD1. The V gene's germline CDR1 is LGHDT and CDR2 YNNKEL (reference sequence). There are 16 residues in the CDR3. V lost 0 bases, J lost 8 bases, and 3 bases stayed unmatched. In DNA, the CDR3 is TGTGCCAGCAGCCAAGAGGGGACAGGGGGGTATTCACCCCTCCACTTT. Its translation is CASSQEGTGGYSPLHF.

CDR3 in DNA: TGCGCCAGCAGCCCGACAGGGTCGGCGGGAAACACCATATATTTT. As protein: CASSPTGSAGNTIYF. This sequence joins TRBV5-1 and TRBJ1-3; the match to TRBD1 covers 7 bases. Germline CDR1 reads SGHRS; CDR2 reads YFSETQ. Losses at the gene ends were 4 bases for V and 4 bases for J; bases not matched to a gene: 8. The CDR3 is 15 amino acids.

The chain uses TRBV4-3 and TRBJ1-1; 7 positions agree with TRBD1. The CDR3 length is 13 residues. V gave up 4 bases and J gave up 7 bases; unmatched junction bases: 6. Germline loops: CDR1 LGHNA, CDR2 YSLEER. The CDR3 reads CASSRDRDFEAFF. The DNA for the CDR3 is TGCGCCAGCAGCCGAGACAGGGATTTTGAAGCTTTCTTT.

The chain employs TRBV5-4 and TRBJ1-2; 9 bases fit TRBD1. Germline trimming cut 4 bases from V and 9 bases from J; bases unmatched to any gene: 13. Germline V gene sequence: CDR1 SGHNT, CDR2 YYREEE (reference sequence). The CDR3 has 15 residues. This CDR3 reads CASSPTDRGNIRYTF. In DNA form, the CDR3 reads TGTGCCAGCAGCCCAACCGACAGGGGGAATATTCGCTACACCTTC.

This chain uses TRBV4-1 with TRBJ2-5; 14 positions agree with TRBD2. CDR1 and CDR2 from the germline V gene are MGHRA and YSYEKL. V shed 4 bases, J shed 5 bases, and the junction held 3 bases outside the gene matches. The CDR3 has 15 residues. Written as DNA, the CDR3 is TGCGCCAGCAGCCGGACTAGCGGGGGGTGGGAGACCCAGTACTTC. Its protein product is CASSRTSGGWETQYF.

The V call is TRBV18, the J call TRBJ2-7, with D hard to call. Trimming pared 2 bases from V and 2 bases from J, leaving 10 bases between. The V gene's germline CDR1 is KGHSH and CDR2 LQKENI. The CDR3 spans 14 residues. CDR3 nucleotides: TGTGCCAGCTCACCAAGTTTACATCCCTACGAGCAGTACGTC. Translation: CASSPSLHPYEQYV.

V is TRBV7-3 and J is TRBJ2-3, with a possible D match to TRBD1 (6 bases). The CDR3 spans 15 residues. Germline V gives CDR1 SGHTA, CDR2 FQGTGA. The V end lost 4 bases, the J end lost 4 bases, and 15 bases lay between the germline ends. CDR3 sequence (DNA): TGTGCCAGCAGCTCAGAACAGGGAAGGGCAGATACGCAGTATTTT. Its protein product is CASSSEQGRADTQYF. The entire variable domain, with the rest obtained from reference TRBV7-3 and TRBJ2-3, is as follows: GAGVSQTPSNKVTEKGKYVELRCDPISGHTALYWYRQSLGQGPEFLIYFQGTGAADDSGLPNDRFFAVRPEGSVSTLKIQRTERGDSAVYLCASSSEQGRADTQYFGPGTRLTVL.

The chain uses TRBV5-8 and TRBJ2-7; 8 bases match TRBD2. The CDR3 sequence is 15 residues long. CDR1 SGHTS and CDR2 YDEGEE come from the germline V gene. V shed 4 bases and J 3 bases; nucleotides not matched to a gene: 9. CDR3 region: CASSVGLAGFYEQYV. In DNA, the CDR3 is TGTGCCAGCAGCGTGGGTTTAGCGGGGTTCTACGAGCAGTACGTC.

The rearrangement links TRBV6-1 to TRBJ1-2; D gene unclear. Trimming took off 2 bases at V and 2 bases at J, with 12 bases between the two ends. Germline CDR1 and CDR2: MNHNS and SASEGT. This CDR3 contains 15 residues. This CDR3 reads CASSENLGHNYGYTF. The DNA for the CDR3 is TGTGCCAGCAGTGAAAATTTGGGCCACAACTATGGCTACACCTTC.